This T cell receptor (beta chain) comes out of a study of T cell repertoires in aging, cancer and after chemotherapy. Study overall: Six age groups, ranging from 30 or younger to 70 or older, included the donors.

Study-level points and caveats: Compared with age-matched healthy donors, untreated hematological or solid cancer patients showed higher blood TCR clonality.

Rearranged V-D-J TRB sequences were amplified with a mixed TRB-A/B primer pool. TCRdb analysed the multiplex PCR reads with MiXCR anew, one entry per CDR3 protein. The table has 1,000 to 1,500 distinct CDR3 sequences, roughly 25% seen once. TCR beta rearrangements were amplified from peripheral blood genomic DNA. In its sample, this clonotype was seen once. What it recognizes is unknown. V dropped 3 bases and J dropped 8 bases, with 14 bases sitting between them. This CDR3 has 13 residues. Looked up from germline, CDR1 is DFQATT and CDR2 is SNEGSKA (reference sequence). Sequenced: blood. The chain recombines TRBV20-1 with TRBJ2-1, with D unclear. The sequence was collected from a human donor with a blood cancer. CDR3 nucleotide sequence: TGCAGTGCTAGGGAAGGGAATATGTATGAGCAGTTCTTC. This sequence encodes CSAREGNMYEQFF.